This T cell receptor beta chain derives from a study of human T cells and chemical hapten exposure. Overall study findings and caveats: Once DPC sensitization occurred, TCRs above 1 in 1000 frequency showed no change.

About this clonotype: Antigen: not known.

Via MiXCR, TCRdb re-called the RACE reads, giving one row per CDR3 protein. The sample consists of 150,000 to 200,000 distinct CDR3 sequences, more than 25% of them appearing once. Time point reported: pre-sensitization, week 0. The treatment was: therapeutic diphenylcyclopropenone sensitization with weekly scalp DPC. Sample: whole blood, taken in connection with sensitization to the hapten diphenylcyclopropenone (DPC). The origin of this receptor is a woman under 40 with alopecia areata. Some clones in this sample may be carry-over from other donors' samples.

The CDR3 DNA follows: TGTGCCAGCAGCAAAGACGGGGGGGTGTTAGATGAGCAGTTCTTC. It encodes CASSKDGGVLDEQFF. J is TRBJ2-1 and V is TRBV21-1; the table's D call of TRBD1 was not tested on the DNA. TRBV21-1 is a recognized pseudogene. The CDR3 runs to 15 residues.